One and the same sample provided the 17 T cell receptor beta chains below, sequenced in a study of T-cell memory formation after mild COVID-19. TCRdb reprocessed the 5' RACE reads with MiXCR, giving one entry per CDR3 protein. The sample has about 470,000 distinct CDR3 sequences; roughly 25% are singletons. Specimen: PBMCs or a T cell subset sorted from them (not recorded which). The source of these receptors is an adult woman who had mild COVID-19 (a few samples of this study predate the infection). Cell type and time point are not known.

The chain is built from TRBV5-4 and TRBJ1-3; D perhaps matches TRBD1 (5 bases). Germline CDR1 and CDR2: SGHNT and YYREEE (reference sequence). The CDR3 has 17 amino acids. V dropped 4 bases and J dropped 0 bases, with 17 bases sitting between them. The CDR3 region is CASSRVGARSSGNTIYF. The CDR3 nucleotides read TGTGCCAGCAGCCGGGTAGGGGCTCGAAGCTCTGGAAACACCATATATTTT.

The genes are TRBV5-1 and TRBJ2-7, with a weak D call TRBD2 (5 bases). The germline gives CDR1 SGHRS, CDR2 YFSETQ. V lost 4 bases and J 0 bases, leaving 11 bases between the germline ends. The CDR3 extends over 14 amino acids. The CDR3 reads CASSPRGFSYEQYF. The CDR3 DNA reads TGCGCCAGCAGCCCCCGAGGGTTCTCCTACGAGCAGTACTTC. The full variable domain, completed using reference TRBV5-1 and TRBJ2-7, is KAGVTQTPRYLIKTRGQQVTLSCSPISGHRSVSWYQQTPGQGLQFLFEYFSETQRNKGNFPGRFSGRQFSNSRSEMNVSTLELGDSALYLCASSPRGFSYEQYFGPGTRLTVT.

This clonotype was seen only a few times. This chain joins TRBV7-9 and TRBJ1-2; TRBD1 matches 9 bases. The V gene end was trimmed by 2 bases and the J gene end by 6 bases; junction bases not matched to a gene: 13. CDR1 is SEHNR, CDR2 FQNEAQ, per germline (reference sequence). The CDR3 sequence is 17 residues long. CDR3 loop: CASSLLGGGQGGHGYTF. CDR3 nucleotides: TGTGCCAGCAGCTTACTCGGGGGGGGACAGGGCGGTCATGGCTACACCTTC.

The chain employs TRBV29-1 and TRBJ1-4; 8 bases map to TRBD1. CDR1 is SQVTM, CDR2 ANQGSEA, per germline. Unmatched junction bases numbered 3, after V lost 5 bases and J lost 7 bases. The CDR3 consists of 12 residues. Here the CDR3 DNA reads TGCAGCGTTAGGACAGGGCCTGAAAAACTGTTTTTT. Encoded protein: CSVRTGPEKLFF.

This clonotype was seen more than once but under ten times. The rearrangement links TRBV5-1 to TRBJ2-7; D possibly matches TRBD1 or TRBD2 (6 bases each). The germline V gene has CDR1 SGHRS and CDR2 YFSETQ. The ends were cut back, 4 bases at V and 5 bases at J, with 13 bases in the middle. This CDR3 contains 13 residues. The CDR3 reads CASSPERGDEQYF. As DNA, the CDR3 is TGCGCCAGCAGCCCCGAAAGGGGGGACGAGCAGTACTTC.

The gene calls are TRBV7-9 and TRBJ1-1, with D hard to call. The CDR3 has 11 residues. V was clipped by 8 bases and J by 6 bases, with 10 bases between them. Looked up from germline, CDR1 is SEHNR and CDR2 is FQNEAQ (reference sequence). CDR3 region: CASPGGPEAFF. For the CDR3, the DNA is TGTGCCAGCCCCGGAGGTCCTGAAGCTTTCTTT.

This clonotype turned up a few times. The chain carries TRBV12-3 or TRBV12-4 and TRBJ2-7; 8 bases fit TRBD2. This CDR3 is built from 17 residues. With V trimmed by 4 bases and J by 4 bases, 15 bases remained unmatched. The CDR3 here is CASSSYSGGPRRYEQYF. The CDR3 bases are TGTGCCAGCAGTTCCTACAGCGGGGGCCCTCGGAGGTACGAGCAGTACTTC.

This clonotype was observed a handful of times. This chain links TRBV4-1 with TRBJ2-2, with D perhaps TRBD1 (5 bases). CDR1 and CDR2 (germline): MGHRA, YSYEKL. V was clipped by 2 bases and J by 11 bases, with 15 bases between them. CDR3 length: 14 amino acids. CDR3: CASSQPRENSELFF. The CDR3 DNA is TGCGCCAGCAGCCAACCCAGGGAAAACAGTGAGCTGTTTTTT.

The chain recombines TRBV24-1 with TRBJ1-1; TRBD1 agrees at 12 bases. CDR1 is KGHDR and CDR2 is SFDVKD in the germline V gene. Germline trimming cut 3 bases from V and 6 bases from J; bases unmatched to any gene: 4. CDR3 size: 15 residues. CDR3 coding DNA: TGTGCCACCAGTGATGGGACAGGGGGCCGTCCTGAAGCTTTCTTT. Protein product: CATSDGTGGRPEAFF.

This clonotype was detected a few times. V gene TRBV5-1 combines with J gene TRBJ1-4; D gene unclear. This CDR3 has 14 residues. Per germline, CDR1 SGHRS and CDR2 YFSETQ. The V end was cut by 5 bases, the J end by 0 bases, with 8 bases between. The CDR3 DNA follows: TGCGCCAGCAGACTGGGTCCAACTAATGAAAAACTGTTTTTT. It translates to CASRLGPTNEKLFF.

This clonotype was counted between two and nine times. The chain has TRBV20-1 and TRBJ2-3; unclear D gene. The CDR3 runs 12 residues. Germline V CDR1 and CDR2: DFQATT, SNEGSKA (reference sequence). The V and J ends lost 3 bases and 7 bases respectively, with 11 bases between them. The CDR3: CSASWVQNTQYF. DNA for the CDR3: TGCAGTGCTAGTTGGGTCCAAAATACGCAGTATTTT.

The gene calls are TRBV7-2 and TRBJ2-4; D is unclear. V lost 4 bases and J lost 7, with 5 bases in between. The V gene's germline CDR1 is SGHTA and CDR2 FQGNSA. This CDR3 is built from 11 residues. CDR3 nucleotides: TGTGCCAGCAGCTCATGGAACATTCAGTACTTC. Residues: CASSSWNIQYF.

The chain joins TRBV9 to TRBJ2-7, with D possibly being TRBD2 (5 bases). Germline loops: CDR1 SGDLS, CDR2 YYNGEE. This CDR3 comprises 15 residues. V lost 0 bases, J lost 2 bases, and 12 bases lay in between. The CDR3 nucleotides read TGTGCCAGCAGCGTAGGAGGTGGGAGCCCCTACGAGCAGTACTTC. Translation: CASSVGGGSPYEQYF. Together with reference TRBV9 and TRBJ2-7, the CDR3 gives the full variable domain: DSGVTQTPKHLITATGQRVTLRCSPRSGDLSVYWYQQSLDQGLQFLIQYYNGEERAKGNILERFSAQQFPDLHSELNLSSLELGDSALYFCASSVGGGSPYEQYFGPGTRLTVT.

V gene TRBV7-6 combines with J gene TRBJ2-5; D not resolved. The CDR3 is 14 amino acids. V lost 4 bases, J lost 1 base, and 10 bases lay in between. The germline V gene has CDR1 SGHVS and CDR2 FNYEAQ. CDR3 amino acids: CASSSYTVQETQYF. In DNA, the CDR3 is TGTGCCAGCAGCTCCTACACCGTCCAAGAGACCCAGTACTTC.

The CDR3 DNA reads TGCAGCGTTTTCCGGGACAGGGAGGGCTACACCTTC. Translated, it gives CSVFRDREGYTF. This rearrangement joins TRBV29-1 to TRBJ1-2; the match to TRBD1 covers 9 bases. Trimming took 5 bases from V and 8 from J; bases not matched to a gene: 6. Germline-derived CDR1 and CDR2 are SQVTM and ANQGSEA. The CDR3 has 12 residues. Full variable domain (missing parts from reference TRBV29-1 and TRBJ1-2): SAVISQKPSRDICQRGTSLTIQCQVDSQVTMMFWYRQQPGQSLTLIATANQGSEATYESGFVIDKFPISRPNLTFSTLTVSNMSPEDSSIYLCSVFRDREGYTFGSGTRLTVV.

This chain connects TRBV3-1 to TRBJ2-1; D is possibly TRBD1 (6 bases). Germline V gives CDR1 LGHDT, CDR2 YNNKEL (reference sequence). The CDR3 length is 14 residues. The V end lost 7 bases, the J end lost 7 bases, and 17 bases lay between the germline ends. CDR3 sequence: CASTSTRDNNEQFF. CDR3 bases: TGTGCCAGCACCTCAACCAGGGACAATAATGAGCAGTTCTTC.

This clonotype has only a few counts. The gene calls are TRBV30 and TRBJ2-5, with D perhaps matching TRBD1 (5 bases). The CDR3 contains 13 residues. Trimming stripped 1 base from V and 4 bases from J, with 10 bases between. Germline values: CDR1 GTSNPN, CDR2 SVGIG (reference sequence). The CDR3 coding sequence is TGTGCCTGGAGTGACGGGCAGGGAGAGACCCAGTACTTC. Amino acid sequence: CAWSDGQGETQYF.